Following are 2 T cell receptor beta chains from one sample sequenced in a study of long-term antiretroviral therapy in people with HIV. Researchers report immunoSEQ v3.0 was run at survey level. Repertoires were generated with immunoSEQ multiplex PCR, while TCRdb's copy carries only in-frame clones and drops some. The table includes about 30,000 clones, about 88% detected once. This specimen was unsorted PBMCs, taken just over 2.7 years before starting antiretroviral therapy. The origin of the receptors is a woman aged 25-40 years with HIV.

The chain is built from TRBV9 and TRBJ2-5; 8 bases line up with TRBD1. V lost 0 bases to trimming and J lost 4 bases; unmatched junction nucleotides: 5. The CDR3 consists of 15 residues. Germline lookup yields CDR1 SGDLS and CDR2 YYNGEE. CDR3 sequence reads: CASSVVGTGGETQYF. CDR3 sequence (DNA): TGTGCCAGCAGCGTAGTAGGTACAGGGGGAGAGACCCAGTACTTC.

The chain has TRBV19 and TRBJ2-1; 8 bases line up with TRBD1. The V gene's germline CDR1 is LNHDA and CDR2 SQIVND (reference sequence). With V trimmed by 5 bases and J by 5 bases, 8 bases remained unmatched. The length of the CDR3 is 15 residues. The CDR3 sequence is CASSRRTGSNNEQFF. The DNA of the CDR3 is TGTGCCAGTAGTCGTCGGACAGGGTCCAACAATGAGCAGTTCTTC.